The TCR beta chain under discussion was sequenced for a study of blood T cell repertoires in COVID-19 (dated by TCRdb to 2019 to 2021). Study-level background: Samples from collaborators originated in the United States, Italy and Spain and spanned both the acute and convalescent phases of COVID-19. The prospective study material was composed of cDNA or gDNA derived from T cells, B-cell-depleted T cells, or PBMCs. Deeply sampled blood TCRbeta repertoires from subjects exposed to, actively infected with, or recovered from COVID-19 were included in the dataset. The repertoires were released in a freely available public database intended as a resource for research on the immune response to SARS-CoV-2. The samples were drawn from two sources: the first 160 participants of the ongoing ImmuneRACE study, and 950 to 1,500 subjects contributed by 6 global collaborators. Sample metadata almost always included a de-identified subject ID, COVID-19 status, age in years and sex. Where available, HLA class I and class II types were taken from metadata supplied by the sample provider and were not determined by assay-based typing.

Enrolling through a virtual design, the prospective study's participants ranged in age from roughly 18 to 95 years and lived across some 22 United States geographic areas. To assign participants to cohorts, the prospective study relied on clinical history that participants themselves reported in a screening survey and a study questionnaire. For ImmuneRACE Cohort 3, a participant was defined as recovered based on two consecutive negative NP/OP PCR tests, clearance by a healthcare professional, or resolution of symptoms. Mobile phlebotomists in the prospective study collected whole blood, serum and a nasopharyngeal or oropharyngeal swab from every participant. Participants in the prospective study had the option to provide additional blood draws and questionnaires over a 2-month period. Prospective study blood samples were shipped either frozen or at room temperature before DNA extraction. TCRbeta CDR3 regions were amplified from genomic DNA using the immunoSEQ Assay, a bias-controlled multiplex PCR. On the authors' methods: The number of nucleated cells in each sample was estimated by amplification of reference gene primers within the assay. To quantify the absolute abundance of each unique TCRbeta CDR3 rearrangement, sequence reads were collapsed and filtered. For each sample, productive Simpson clonality was calculated as the square root of Simpson's diversity index across productive rearrangements. As stored in TCRdb, this immuneACCESS dataset retains in-frame rearrangements with V and J assigned. A fraction of the clones does not appear; measured against another copy, unresolved V genes explain less than half of the discrepancy, and the remainder lacks a known reason. That table supplies the V and J calls and clone size; D and trimming were determined from the DNA. The sample records over 200,000 clones, 85% of which are singletons. The ten largest clones capture around 19% of the sample.

The study at large found these results: How much clinical and demographic metadata was included differed by source and by participant, and the metadata was provided uncurated.

Concerning this clone: Its antigen remains unidentified. Within one base of it there is no much larger clone, and no base qualities were kept.

The germline V gene yields MNHEY for CDR1 and SVGAGI for CDR2. Germline trimming amounts to 7 bases on V and 3 bases on J, with 6 as the count of junction bases outside the gene matches. CDR3 length: 13 amino acids, cysteine to phenylalanine. The entry retains the CDR3 DNA only, 39 bases that are in frame from base 1. Sequenced: PBMCs or T cells enriched from blood (not recorded which). The V and J genes are TRBV6-5 and TRBJ2-7; 7 central nucleotides agree with TRBD1. The TCR was taken from a man aged 35-49 years who had recovered from COVID-19. The CDR3 protein is CASKKTGNYEQYF. The DNA reads as follows: TGTGCCAGCAAGAAGACAGGGAACTACGAGCAGTACTTC.